This entry lists 28 T cell receptor beta chains sequenced from one sample in a study of T cell responses to AZD1222 COVID-19 vaccine. Libraries were prepared by immunoSEQ multiplex PCR; TCRdb keeps only in-frame clonotypes and omits some of them. The sample includes 150,000 to 200,000 clones, approximately 92% of them seen just once. Sequenced here: peripheral blood, sampled on day 0 of AZD1222 vaccination. These receptors were collected from an adult in good health.

This chain links TRBV5-8 with TRBJ1-1, with 7 nucleotides matching TRBD1. In germline, CDR1 is SGHTS, CDR2 YDEGEE. J gave up 10 bases and V 6 bases, and 12 bases lay outside the gene matches. This CDR3 contains 13 residues. The CDR3 DNA follows: TGTGCCAGCACCCCTAGGGGGCGGGGATTAGCTTTCTTT. Its translation is CASTPRGRGLAFF.

The chain couples TRBV3-1 (or the pseudogene TRBV3-2) to TRBJ2-3, with TRBD2 identical over 7 bases. The CDR3 loop spans 15 amino acids. Germline V CDR1 and CDR2: LGHDT, YNNKEL (reference sequence). Trimming removed 6 bases from V and 1 base from J; junction bases left unmatched: 7. This CDR3 reads CASRRSGIRTDTQYF. The CDR3 DNA follows: TGTGCCAGCAGACGAAGCGGGATCCGCACAGATACGCAGTATTTT.

This chain connects TRBV27 to TRBJ2-1; D gene uncertain. The CDR3 extends over 13 amino acids. The V gene's germline CDR1 is MNHEY and CDR2 SMNVEV (reference sequence). Trimming removed 5 bases at V and 5 bases at J, with 10 bases between. The chain's CDR3 is CASSIGQDNEQFF. CDR3 bases: TGTGCCAGCAGTATAGGGCAGGACAATGAGCAGTTCTTC.

The chain joins TRBV5-4 to TRBJ2-5; D unclear. The CDR3 has 13 amino acids. CDR1 and CDR2 (germline): SGHNT, YYREEE (reference sequence). Trimming removed 1 base from V and 2 bases from J, with 6 bases in between. CDR3 residues: CASSLRVQETQYF. DNA of the CDR3: TGTGCCAGCAGCTTGAGGGTACAAGAGACCCAGTACTTC. Combining the CDR3 with reference TRBV5-4 and TRBJ2-5 gives the whole variable domain ETGVTQSPTHLIKTRGQQVTLRCSSQSGHNTVSWYQQALGQGPQFIFQYYREEENGRGNFPPRFSGLQFPNYSSELNVNALELDDSALYLCASSLRVQETQYFGPGTRLLVL.

The chain joins TRBV10-3 to TRBJ1-2, with a possible D match to TRBD1 (5 bases). Between the trimmed V and J ends, which lost 4 bases and 4 bases, there was a span of 13 bases. Germline values: CDR1 ENHRY, CDR2 SYGVKD. CDR3 size: 14 residues. CDR3 bases: TGTGCCATCAGTGCCCCAAGCCAGGGCTATGGCTACACCTTC. It encodes CAISAPSQGYGYTF.

This chain connects TRBV9 to TRBJ2-1, with 9 positions matching TRBD2. Germline V gene sequence: CDR1 SGDLS, CDR2 YYNGEE. The CDR3 runs to 15 residues. The trim removed 5 bases at V and 4 bases at J, leaving 7 bases unmatched. The CDR3 reads CASSSASGTYNEQFF. CDR3 nucleotides: TGTGCCAGCAGTTCTGCTAGCGGGACGTACAATGAGCAGTTCTTC.

The count of this clone is one. J is TRBJ2-1 and V is TRBV15, with 9 bases fitting TRBD2. The CDR3 has 15 residues. V was clipped by 8 bases and J by 0 bases; unmatched bases: 5. Germline V gene data show CDR1 as LNHNV and CDR2 as YYDKDF (reference sequence). The chain's CDR3 is CATSSGVSSYNEQFF. The DNA for the CDR3 is TGTGCCACCTCTAGCGGGGTGAGCTCCTACAATGAGCAGTTCTTC.

This clone was counted a few times. The rearrangement links TRBV6-2 or TRBV6-3 to TRBJ2-7; TRBD1 matches at 8 bases. The germline V gene has CDR1 MNHEY and CDR2 SVGEGT. This CDR3 region has 15 residues. J lost 6 bases, V lost 2 bases, and 9 bases had no gene match. The CDR3 reads CASSYGAATGGEQYV. Written as DNA, the CDR3 is TGTGCCAGCAGTTACGGGGCGGCTACAGGGGGCGAGCAGTACGTC.

This chain uses TRBV4-3 with TRBJ1-2; D ambiguous. This CDR3 spans 17 amino acids. Trimming removed 3 bases at V and 7 bases at J, with 24 bases between. CDR1 and CDR2 from the germline V gene are LGHNA and YSLEER. The CDR3 reads CASSQIIRSVPRSGYTF. The CDR3 bases are TGCGCCAGCAGCCAGATCATAAGGAGCGTCCCTCGGAGTGGCTACACCTTC.

This rearrangement joins TRBV3-1 (or the pseudogene TRBV3-2) to TRBJ1-1; D might be TRBD1 (5 bases). The CDR3 runs 13 residues. The V end lost 0 bases, the J end lost 11 bases, and 13 bases lay between the germline ends. CDR1 LGHDT and CDR2 YNNKEL come from the germline V gene (reference sequence). The CDR3: CASSQDTKGPAFF. The DNA for the CDR3 is TGTGCCAGCAGCCAAGATACAAAGGGACCGGCTTTCTTT.

There are a few counts of this clone. J is TRBJ2-2 and V is TRBV7-9, with TRBD2 identical over 7 bases. V trimming: 8 bases; J trimming: 6 bases; junction bases outside the gene matches: 15. The CDR3 consists of 16 residues. CDR1 is SEHNR and CDR2 is FQNEAQ in the germline V gene (reference sequence). In nucleotides, the CDR3 is TGTGCCAGCCGCGGGACGGGGGGATCCCCCGCCGGGGAGCTGTTTTTT. Residues: CASRGTGGSPAGELFF. The variable domain in full, with the rest retrieved from reference TRBV7-9 and TRBJ2-2, is DTGVSQNPRHKITKRGQNVTFRCDPISEHNRLYWYRQTLGQGPEFLTYFQNEAQLEKSRLLSDRFSAERPKGSFSTLEIQRTEQGDSAMYLCASRGTGGSPAGELFFGEGSRLTVL.

The chain is built from TRBV2 and TRBJ1-5; D is undetermined. V was shortened by 2 bases and J by 7 bases, with 18 bases between the two germline ends. The CDR3 length is 16 residues. Germline CDR1 is SNHLY and CDR2 is FYNNEI. CDR3 nucleotide sequence: TGTGCCAGCAGTGAAAGGGCCAGGCCGGTGGCCCAGCCCCAGCATTTT. It encodes CASSERARPVAQPQHF.

The rearrangement uses TRBV3-1 (or the pseudogene TRBV3-2) and TRBJ1-2; D gene ambiguous. The CDR3 loop spans 14 amino acids. Germline values: CDR1 LGHDT, CDR2 YNNKEL (reference sequence). The CDR3 bases are TGTGCTACCAGCAGCGGCCCGGGTAACTATGGCTACACCTTC. Amino acids: CATSSGPGNYGYTF.

In DNA, the CDR3 is TGTGCCAGCAGCTTGATCTATTCGGTCCCACGAAGCTCCTACGAGCAGTACTTC. This sequence encodes CASSLIYSVPRSSYEQYF. The V call is TRBV5-6, the J call TRBJ2-7, with unresolved D. Trimming took off 1 base at V and 0 bases at J, with 20 bases between the two ends. From germline, CDR1 is SGHDT and CDR2 YYEEEE. The CDR3 has 18 amino acids.

The gene calls are TRBV4-3 and TRBJ1-2; D ambiguous. Germline V CDR1 and CDR2: LGHNA, YSLEER. V was pared by 4 bases and J by 5 bases, with 11 bases between. The CDR3 covers 13 residues. DNA of the CDR3: TGCGCCAGCAGCCCTACTTCCGGTTATGGCTACACCTTC. It translates to CASSPTSGYGYTF.

The J gene is TRBJ1-6, the V gene TRBV27; TRBD1 is a possible D gene (5 bases). V shed 8 bases and J shed 12 bases, with 20 bases lying between them. CDR3 size: 14 residues. Germline V gives CDR1 MNHEY, CDR2 SMNVEV (reference sequence). The CDR3 protein is CASGPPGEVRPLHF. DNA of the CDR3: TGTGCCAGCGGCCCGCCGGGGGAGGTTAGACCCCTCCACTTT.

This chain uses TRBV7-9 with TRBJ1-1; a weak D match, TRBD1 (5 bases). The CDR3 is 19 amino acids. Germline loops: CDR1 SEHNR, CDR2 FQNEAQ (reference sequence). Between the trimmed V and J ends, which lost 5 bases and 1 base, there was a span of 26 bases. Here the CDR3 DNA reads TGTGCCAGCAGCCGCGGGGGGAGGGGCCCGCTGGGGGAGAACACTGAAGCTTTCTTT. It specifies CASSRGGRGPLGENTEAFF. The variable domain in full, with the rest retrieved from reference TRBV7-9 and TRBJ1-1, is DTGVSQNPRHKITKRGQNVTFRCDPISEHNRLYWYRQTLGQGPEFLTYFQNEAQLEKSRLLSDRFSAERPKGSFSTLEIQRTEQGDSAMYLCASSRGGRGPLGENTEAFFGQGTRLTVV.

This clone was detected once. The chain joins TRBV18 to TRBJ2-3; 10 positions agree with TRBD2. V shed 4 bases and J 6 bases; nucleotides not matched to a gene: 7. Germline V gives CDR1 KGHSH, CDR2 LQKENI. The CDR3 spans 15 residues. The CDR3 coding sequence is TGTGCCAGCTCACTTAGCGGGGGGAACCCGGATACGCAGTATTTT. This sequence encodes CASSLSGGNPDTQYF.

The chain combines TRBV7-9 with TRBJ2-1; tentative D call: TRBD2 (5 bases). Trimming took off 8 bases at V and 0 bases at J, with 8 bases between the two ends. The germline V gene has CDR1 SEHNR and CDR2 FQNEAQ (reference sequence). This CDR3 comprises 13 residues. The CDR3 DNA reads TGTGCCAGCGCTCTAGCCTCCTACAATGAGCAGTTCTTC. Translation gives CASALASYNEQFF.

The V call is TRBV19, the J call TRBJ1-1, with unresolved D. Trimming stripped 5 bases from V and 1 base from J, with 8 bases between. The CDR3 length is 13 residues. Germline V CDR1 and CDR2: LNHDA, SQIVND (reference sequence). CDR3 coding DNA: TGTGCCAGTAGTTCCAAGCGGAACACTGAAGCTTTCTTT. It yields the protein CASSSKRNTEAFF.

The V and J genes are TRBV6-4 and TRBJ2-1; 10 bases are shared with TRBD2. V lost 4 bases to trimming and J lost 9 bases; unmatched junction nucleotides: 9. Germline V gene lookup returns CDR1 MRHNA and CDR2 SNTAGT. The CDR3 has 15 amino acids. The CDR3 is CASSVQSGGAGEQFF. CDR3 in DNA: TGTGCCAGCAGTGTGCAAAGCGGGGGGGCCGGTGAGCAGTTCTTC.

The chain recombines TRBV6-2 or TRBV6-3 with TRBJ2-2, with D possibly TRBD1 on 5 matching bases. CDR1 is MNHEY, CDR2 SVGEGT, per germline. The CDR3 extends over 13 amino acids. V shed 6 bases and J shed 7 bases, with 12 bases lying between them. CDR3 DNA: TGTGCCAGCAGCCAGGGTATCGTCGGGGAGCTGTTTTTT. Translation gives CASSQGIVGELFF.

V and J are TRBV4-1 and TRBJ1-4; tentative D call: TRBD1 (5 bases). Germline-derived CDR1 and CDR2 are MGHRA and YSYEKL. The CDR3 spans 13 residues. V dropped 5 bases and J dropped 7 bases, with 11 bases sitting between them. The CDR3 protein is CASSSDSREKLFF. The CDR3 coding sequence is TGCGCCAGCAGCTCCGACAGTCGTGAAAAACTGTTTTTT.

This clone appeared a single time. This chain connects TRBV28 to TRBJ2-1; TRBD2 matches at 8 bases. This CDR3 region has 18 residues. V lost 5 bases and J lost 1; bases outside the gene matches: 13. Germline CDR1 reads MDHEN; CDR2 reads SYDVKM. DNA of the CDR3: TGTGCCAGCAGTAAAGGTGCGGGGGGTCCCTATTCCTACAATGAGCAGTTCTTC. As protein: CASSKGAGGPYSYNEQFF.

This chain joins TRBV28 and TRBJ2-1, with a weak D call TRBD2 (7 bases). The germline V gene encodes CDR1 MDHEN and CDR2 SYDVKM. Trimming shortened V by 1 base and J by 7 bases, and 17 bases separated the two germline ends. The CDR3 has 16 amino acids. This CDR3 is CASSLLSGGRRNEQFF. Written as DNA, the CDR3 is TGTGCCAGCAGTTTATTGTCCGGGGGGCGTAGGAATGAGCAGTTCTTC.

This clone has only a few counts. This chain joins TRBV7-7 and TRBJ2-1; 10 nucleotides agree with TRBD2. CDR1 and CDR2 (germline): SSHAT, FNYEAQ (reference sequence). V shed 5 bases and J 9 bases; nucleotides not matched to a gene: 16. The CDR3 runs 17 residues. Here the CDR3 reads CASSPGGASGRRAEQFF. The CDR3 DNA sequence: TGTGCCAGCAGCCCGGGGGGAGCTAGCGGGAGACGGGCTGAGCAGTTCTTC.

As regards this clone: In the same sample, other DNA sequences code for this CDR3. The chain has TRBV19 and TRBJ1-5; D call uncertain. There are 13 residues in the CDR3. CDR1 and CDR2 from the germline V gene are LNHDA and SQIVND (reference sequence). Trimming cost V 0 bases and J 1 base, with 1 base left between them. The CDR3 DNA sequence: TGTGCCAGTAGTATAGAAAGCAATCAGCCCCAGCATTTT. It yields the protein CASSIESNQPQHF.

The chain has TRBV28 and TRBJ1-1; no reliable D call. V lost 5 bases, J lost 1 base, and 14 bases lay in between. This CDR3 contains 15 residues. CDR1 and CDR2 (germline): MDHEN, SYDVKM. CDR3 region: CASSPATPRNTEAFF. The DNA of the CDR3 is TGTGCCAGCAGTCCGGCGACACCTAGGAACACTGAAGCTTTCTTT.